The source of this T cell receptor beta chain is a study of radiotherapy plus CTLA-4 blockade in lung cancer. Study details: Of all patients, around 19% responded objectively and 25% to 35% showed disease control. General study findings and limits: TCR clones from tumors expanded in blood after radiotherapy plus ipilimumab. Reports identified early blood T cell clone dynamics, with interferon-beta, as the best response predictor.

Chemo-refractory metastatic non-small-cell lung cancer patients underwent focal radiation alongside CTLA-4 blockade with ipilimumab. This clone appeared once. Its antigen is as yet unknown. This table comes from immunoSEQ multiplex PCR, and its TCRdb copy is limited to in-frame clones, with some not included. The data contain 60,000 to 75,000 clones, around 76% of them singletons. Germline CDR1 is SGHDT and CDR2 is YYEEEE. There are 16 residues in the CDR3. The trim removed 3 bases at V and 2 bases at J, leaving 3 bases unmatched. V and J are TRBV5-6 and TRBJ2-3, with 13 bases lining up with TRBD2. This sequence was found in a human donor with non-small cell lung cancer whose response to radiotherapy plus ipilimumab could not be evaluated. Some clones in this sample may be carry-over from other donors' samples. The sample was peripheral blood, taken from a patient treated with radiotherapy plus ipilimumab. DNA of the CDR3: TGTGCCAGCAGCTGGGGACTAGCGGGGCTCACAGATACGCAGTATTTT. Translation gives CASSWGLAGLTDTQYF.